Below are 27 T cell receptor beta chains sequenced from a single sample in a study of graft-versus-host responses after intestinal transplantation. Sequencing was performed with immunoSEQ multiplex PCR; in TCRdb, only in-frame clones are kept and a portion is missing. The sample lists 70,000 or so clones; around 82% were seen once. No antigens are known for them. Sample: unstimulated CD4+ T cells sorted from spleen or lymph node cells, taken before transplant. These receptors were collected from a human donor who was the organ donor for an intestinal transplant.

The V gene is TRBV2, the J gene TRBJ1-1, with D perhaps matching TRBD1 (6 bases). This CDR3 region has 15 residues. Germline CDR1 SNHLY, CDR2 FYNNEI. Trimming took 6 bases from V and 5 from J, leaving 19 bases between them. CDR3 sequence (DNA): TGTGCCAGCAGCCGAGGGACACCGTCATCGACTGAAGCTTTCTTT. Protein product: CASSRGTPSSTEAFF.

The rearrangement uses TRBV5-4 and TRBJ1-1, with D uncertain. The CDR3 length is 13 residues. Trimming left V 10 bases short and J 2 bases short, with 15 bases between. CDR1 is SGHNT, CDR2 YYREEE, per germline (reference sequence). The CDR3 is CALSPGLNTEAFF. CDR3 nucleotides: TGTGCCCTCTCCCCGGGGTTAAACACTGAAGCTTTCTTT.

The chain recombines TRBV6-1 with TRBJ1-1, with D perhaps matching TRBD1 (6 bases). Trimming took off 4 bases at V and 3 bases at J, with 15 bases between the two ends. CDR1 MNHNS and CDR2 SASEGT come from the germline V gene. The length of the CDR3 is 15 residues. The DNA of the CDR3 is TGTGCCAGCAGTGCCGACACCGACAGGTACACTGAAGCTTTCTTT. Amino acid sequence: CASSADTDRYTEAFF.

V usage is TRBV30 and J usage is TRBJ1-1, with D tentatively TRBD1 (5 bases). CDR3 length: 12 residues. The germline CDR1 and CDR2 sequences are GTSNPN and SVGIG (reference sequence). Trimming pared 2 bases from V and 5 bases from J, leaving 9 bases between. The CDR3 coding sequence is TGTGCCTGGAGTACCGGGGGTACTGAAGCTTTCTTT. Amino acids: CAWSTGGTEAFF.

This rearrangement joins TRBV14 to TRBJ2-2, with D possibly matching TRBD1 (5 bases). CDR1 and CDR2 (germline): SGHDN, FVKESK. The CDR3 totals 14 residues. Trimming removed 2 bases at V and 4 bases at J, with 8 bases between. The CDR3 DNA is TGTGCCAGCAGCCAATTGACAGCCACCGGGGAGCTGTTTTTT. Encoded protein: CASSQLTATGELFF.

The J gene is TRBJ1-5, the V gene TRBV5-5; D gene unclear. There are 12 residues in the CDR3. Trimming removed 0 bases from V and 11 bases from J, with 9 bases in between. Germline CDR1 SGHKS, CDR2 YYEKEE (reference sequence). CDR3 DNA: TGTGCCAGCAGCTTGGATGAGGGAACCCAGCATTTT. As protein: CASSLDEGTQHF. Filled out from reference TRBV5-5 and TRBJ1-5, the complete variable domain reads DAGVTQSPTHLIKTRGQQVTLRCSPISGHKSVSWYQQVLGQGPQFIFQYYEKEERGRGNFPDRFSARQFPNYSSELNVNALLLGDSALYLCASSLDEGTQHFGDGTRLSIL.

The CDR3 reads CASRKDRIHGETQYF. The CDR3 DNA sequence: TGTGCCAGCAGAAAAGACAGGATCCATGGGGAGACCCAGTACTTC. The chain carries TRBV6-1 and TRBJ2-5; the D gene is possibly TRBD1 (6 bases). Germline V lookup: CDR1 MNHNS, CDR2 SASEGT. This CDR3 comprises 15 residues. Trimming took off 6 bases at V and 5 bases at J, with 19 bases between the two ends.

This clone has a single count. J is TRBJ2-5 and V is TRBV7-2; D not certain. Germline CDR1 is SGHTA and CDR2 is FQGNSA. Trimming left V 0 bases short and J 2 bases short, with 4 bases between. The CDR3 consists of 13 residues. The CDR3 sequence is CASSLARQETQYF. In nucleotides, the CDR3 is TGTGCCAGCAGCTTAGCGCGGCAAGAGACCCAGTACTTC. The variable domain in full, with the rest retrieved from reference TRBV7-2 and TRBJ2-5, is GAGVSQSPSNKVTEKGKDVELRCDPISGHTALYWYRQSLGQGLEFLIYFQGNSAPDKSGLPSDRFSAERTGGSVSTLTIQRTQQEDSAVYLCASSLARQETQYFGPGTRLLVL.

The genes are TRBV19 and TRBJ1-1; 7 bases line up with TRBD1. This CDR3 region has 13 residues. Unmatched junction bases numbered 3, after V lost 7 bases and J lost 1 base. Looked up from germline, CDR1 is LNHDA and CDR2 is SQIVND (reference sequence). The CDR3 DNA is TGTGCCAGTATAAGACAGGGGAACACTGAAGCTTTCTTT. Amino acid sequence: CASIRQGNTEAFF. The full variable domain, rest sourced from reference TRBV19 and TRBJ1-1, is DGGITQSPKYLFRKEGQNVTLSCEQNLNHDAMYWYRQDPGQGLRLIYYSQIVNDFQKGDIAEGYSVSREKKESFPLTVTSAQKNPTAFYLCASIRQGNTEAFFGQGTRLTVV.

This clone was detected only once. The rearrangement uses TRBV30 and TRBJ1-1, with D uncertain. Germline lookup yields CDR1 GTSNPN and CDR2 SVGIG (reference sequence). The CDR3 totals 10 residues. Deletions cut 7 bases from V and 3 bases from J, with 6 bases between. The CDR3, as DNA: TGTGCCTTAATGTACACTGAAGCTTTCTTT. Encoded protein: CALMYTEAFF.

This chain links TRBV19 with TRBJ1-2; possibly TRBD1 for D (6 bases). Germline V gives CDR1 LNHDA, CDR2 SQIVND (reference sequence). Trimming left V 2 bases short and J 5 bases short, with 6 bases between. The length of the CDR3 is 12 residues. As DNA, the CDR3 is TGTGCCAGTAGTATAACAGGGTATGGCTACACCTTC. Its translation: CASSITGYGYTF. Full variable domain (outside the CDR3, taken from reference TRBV19 and TRBJ1-2): DGGITQSPKYLFRKEGQNVTLSCEQNLNHDAMYWYRQDPGQGLRLIYYSQIVNDFQKGDIAEGYSVSREKKESFPLTVTSAQKNPTAFYLCASSITGYGYTFGSGTRLTVV.

The chain is built from TRBV28 and TRBJ1-4, with no clear D. The germline CDR1 and CDR2 sequences are MDHEN and SYDVKM. The CDR3 covers 16 residues. The V gene lost 5 bases and the J gene lost 8 bases, with 21 bases spanning the gap. The CDR3 loop is CASSGYTGVGGEKLFF. CDR3 in DNA: TGTGCCAGCAGTGGCTACACGGGAGTTGGAGGAGAAAAACTGTTTTTT.

On this clone itself: This specimen includes other DNA sequences encoding the same CDR3. The chain couples TRBV15 to TRBJ1-1; a possible D gene is TRBD1 (6 bases). Germline V gene data show CDR1 as LNHNV and CDR2 as YYDKDF (reference sequence). With 0 bases removed from V and 5 bases from J, the gap between germline ends came to 7 bases. The CDR3 sequence is 13 residues long. CDR3 DNA: TGTGCCACCAGCAGAGATAGGGGGACTGAAGCTTTCTTT. Its protein is CATSRDRGTEAFF.

The CDR3 nucleotides are TGCGCCAGCGCCCTAACTAGCCGCGGGACAGGGGAACACAATGAGCAGTTCTTC. It is translated as CASALTSRGTGEHNEQFF. The chain employs TRBV4-1 and TRBJ2-1; 10 bases map to TRBD1. V was clipped by 8 bases and J by 5 bases; unmatched bases: 18. Germline loops: CDR1 MGHRA, CDR2 YSYEKL. The length of the CDR3 is 18 residues.

In this sample, this clone turned up once. The chain is built from TRBV29-1 and TRBJ2-1; maybe TRBD2 (5 bases). Germline V gene lookup returns CDR1 SQVTM and CDR2 ANQGSEA. This CDR3 spans 16 amino acids. V shed 7 bases and J shed 6 bases, with 25 bases lying between them. DNA for the CDR3: TGCAGCGCGAGGGCTCCGGGCCTGATCGGTCGCAATGAGCAGTTCTTC. Amino acid sequence: CSARAPGLIGRNEQFF.

The chain is built from TRBV6-4 and TRBJ2-7; the D gene is possibly TRBD1 (6 bases). Germline CDR1 and CDR2: MRHNA and SNTAGT. Trimming pared 6 bases from V and 1 base from J, leaving 19 bases between. CDR3 length: 16 amino acids. For the CDR3, the DNA is TGTGCCAGCAGGGCAGAGGAAGGGGGTAAGTCCTACGAGCAGTACGTC. As protein: CASRAEEGGKSYEQYV.

A single count supports this clone. CDR3 residues: CATEDRMSRPDTQYF. The CDR3 DNA reads TGTGCCACTGAAGACAGGATGTCACGGCCAGATACGCAGTATTTT. The chain joins TRBV11-2 to TRBJ2-3; perhaps TRBD1 as D (6 bases). This CDR3 has 15 residues. The V and J ends lost 10 bases and 4 bases respectively, with 21 bases between them. The germline CDR1 and CDR2 sequences are SGHAT and FQNNGV.

In its sample, this clone was seen once. The CDR3 here is CAWRGQGPGELFF. Here the CDR3 DNA reads TGTGCCTGGAGGGGACAGGGTCCCGGGGAGCTGTTTTTT. The chain is built from TRBV30 and TRBJ2-2; 9 bases line up with TRBD1. J was trimmed by 6 bases and V by 3 bases; bases with no gene match: 2. The CDR3 loop spans 13 amino acids. Looked up from germline, CDR1 is GTSNPN and CDR2 is SVGIG (reference sequence).

On this clone: Its ends do not fully match the called genes, so a read error is possible. This chain connects TRBV7-7 to TRBJ1-4; 7 nucleotides match TRBD1. CDR1 and CDR2 (germline): SSHAT, FNYEAQ (reference sequence). The CDR3 is made up of 15 amino acids. CDR3 DNA: TGTGCTAGCAGCCCAAGACAGGGACAAAATGAAAAACTGTTTTTT. Protein product: CASSPRQGQNEKLFF.

V is TRBV4-2 and J is TRBJ2-3; 8 bases are a match to TRBD2. The CDR3 runs to 20 residues. With 3 bases clipped from V and 1 base from J, the junction kept 18 bases outside the gene matches. Per germline, CDR1 LGHNA and CDR2 YNFKEQ. Written as DNA, the CDR3 is TGTGCCAGCAGCCAGACTGCGAGGCGGGGGGCACTAGCGGGCACAGATACGCAGTATTTT. Amino acids: CASSQTARRGALAGTDTQYF.

The chain couples TRBV6-6 to TRBJ1-2, with 8 bases identical to TRBD1. V gave up 4 bases and J gave up 9 bases; unmatched junction bases: 4. The CDR3 covers 12 residues. Per germline, CDR1 MNHNY and CDR2 SVGAGI (reference sequence). Here the CDR3 reads CASSSRQGSYTF. In DNA form, the CDR3 reads TGTGCCAGCAGTTCTAGACAGGGGAGCTACACCTTC.

This rearrangement joins TRBV28 to TRBJ1-5, with 9 bases lining up with TRBD1. CDR1 is MDHEN, CDR2 SYDVKM, per germline. This CDR3 has 14 amino acids. Trimming at V came to 6 bases and at J to 3 bases, leaving 3 bases not matched to a gene. CDR3 protein: CASRGQGNNQPQHF. In nucleotides, the CDR3 is TGTGCCAGCAGGGGACAGGGTAACAATCAGCCCCAGCATTTT. Using reference TRBV28 and TRBJ1-5 for the parts outside the CDR3, the full variable domain is DVKVTQSSRYLVKRTGEKVFLECVQDMDHENMFWYRQDPGLGLRLIYFSYDVKMKEKGDIPEGYSVSREKKERFSLILESASTNQTSMYLCASRGQGNNQPQHFGDGTRLSIL.

This chain links TRBV2 with TRBJ1-6, with D possibly TRBD1 on 5 matching bases. CDR1 SNHLY and CDR2 FYNNEI come from the germline V gene. CDR3 length: 14 residues. V lost 4 bases and J 9 bases, leaving 13 bases between the germline ends. This chain's CDR3 is CASSGDSTGSPLHF. DNA for the CDR3: TGTGCCAGCAGTGGGGACTCAACGGGTTCACCCCTCCACTTT.

The genes are TRBV28 and TRBJ1-3; 9 bases fit TRBD1. Germline assignment: CDR1 MDHEN and CDR2 SYDVKM. Trimming at V came to 4 bases and at J to 7 bases, leaving 2 bases not matched to a gene. The CDR3 covers 13 residues. The CDR3 spells CASSSGQGNTIYF. The CDR3 DNA follows: TGTGCCAGCAGTTCCGGACAGGGGAACACCATATATTTT.

The chain joins TRBV4-2 to TRBJ2-1, with D hard to call. CDR3 length: 14 residues. The V gene lost 0 bases and the J gene lost 9 bases, with 12 bases spanning the gap. CDR1 LGHNA and CDR2 YNFKEQ come from the germline V gene. The CDR3 is CASSQDPGRSEQFF. CDR3 sequence (DNA): TGTGCCAGCAGCCAAGATCCAGGTCGTAGTGAGCAGTTCTTC.

This chain joins TRBV29-1 and TRBJ1-2; 8 positions agree with TRBD1. Unmatched junction bases numbered 6, after V lost 6 bases and J lost 6 bases. Germline V gene lookup returns CDR1 SQVTM and CDR2 ANQGSEA. The CDR3 sequence is 12 residues long. The DNA for the CDR3 is TGCAGCGTGACAGGGGAGAAGGATGGCTACACCTTC. Translated: CSVTGEKDGYTF.

The gene calls are TRBV28 and TRBJ1-2; D might be TRBD1 (6 bases). Germline-derived CDR1 and CDR2 are MDHEN and SYDVKM. This CDR3 contains 14 residues. V lost 8 bases, J lost 7 bases, and 20 bases lay in between. Here the CDR3 reads CASVLYGGLGGYTF. The CDR3 region has the DNA TGTGCCAGCGTACTCTACGGGGGGCTTGGTGGCTACACCTTC.